The 28 T cell receptor beta chains presented below share a single source sample, sequenced in a study of cytomegalovirus exposure and HLA in healthy donors. A multiplex PCR was run with 60 Vbeta primers and 13 Jbeta primers. The assay was immunoSEQ multiplex PCR, and TCRdb's table has in-frame clones only and misses some. Of 150,000 to 200,000 clones in the sample, around 81% were seen once. Sequencing was carried out using PBMCs. These receptors were obtained from a man between 18 and 35 years old in good health and CMV-seronegative.

This clone has a single count. The rearrangement links TRBV25-1 to TRBJ1-2; 12 bases are a match to TRBD1. Germline values: CDR1 MGHDK, CDR2 SYGVNS. V lost 3 bases to trimming and J lost 12 bases; unmatched junction nucleotides: 5. The CDR3 runs to 13 residues. In DNA form, the CDR3 reads TGTGCCAGCAGTGACGGGACAGGGGGCGAGGACACCTTC. Amino acid sequence: CASSDGTGGEDTF.

The chain uses TRBV5-1 and TRBJ2-7, with D unclear. This CDR3 spans 12 amino acids. V lost 0 bases and J lost 6, with 7 bases in between. From germline, CDR1 is SGHRS and CDR2 YFSETQ. The CDR3 nucleotides are TGCGCCAGCAGCTTGGGAGGTCTCGAGCAGTACTTC. Residues: CASSLGGLEQYF.

This clone has only one observation. The chain has TRBV21-1 and TRBJ2-1; the table assigns TRBD2, which was not confirmed against the DNA. TRBV21-1 is marked as a pseudogene. This CDR3 contains 17 residues. CDR3 nucleotides: TGTGCCAGCAGCAAAGCCCTCCGGGGGGCGAGCTACAATGAGCAGTTCTTC. Translated, it gives CASSKALRGASYNEQFF.

The rearrangement uses TRBV6-5 and TRBJ2-1; 8 bases are a match to TRBD2. The V and J ends lost 0 bases and 3 bases, in that order; junction bases with no gene match: 1. CDR1 MNHEY and CDR2 SVGAGI come from the germline V gene. The CDR3 spans 15 residues. The CDR3 DNA follows: TGTGCCAGCAGTTACTCCGGGGGGGACTACAATGAGCAGTTCTTC. Encoded protein: CASSYSGGDYNEQFF.

V gene TRBV5-1 combines with J gene TRBJ2-4, with 12 bases matching TRBD2. Unmatched junction bases numbered 7, after V lost 6 bases and J lost 6 bases. Germline values: CDR1 SGHRS, CDR2 YFSETQ. The CDR3 spans 15 residues. DNA of the CDR3: TGCGCCAGCATGACTAGCGGGGGCGGGGGAAACATTCAGTACTTC. Translating gives CASMTSGGGGNIQYF.

This rearrangement joins TRBV11-2 to TRBJ2-5, with 8 bases that match TRBD2. Looked up from germline, CDR1 is SGHAT and CDR2 is FQNNGV. The CDR3 is 14 amino acids. The trim removed 5 bases at V and 5 bases at J, leaving 7 bases unmatched. The CDR3 here is CASSPRRGVETQYF. The CDR3 nucleotides read TGTGCCAGCAGCCCGAGGCGGGGGGTGGAGACCCAGTACTTC.

This clone has more than one count but fewer than ten. The rearrangement uses TRBV7-2 and TRBJ2-3, with D maybe TRBD2 (6 bases). From germline, CDR1 is SGHTA and CDR2 FQGNSA. V lost 7 bases to trimming and J lost 7 bases, with 24 bases between them. The CDR3 has 16 residues. DNA for the CDR3: TGTGCCAGCAACGGGGCGGCGGGGTCCCGCACTCATACGCAGTATTTT. It codes for CASNGAAGSRTHTQYF.

The chain recombines TRBV4-1 with TRBJ1-2; 8 bases map to TRBD1. Unmatched junction bases numbered 11, after V lost 0 bases and J lost 5 bases. The CDR3 runs 17 residues. Germline loops: CDR1 MGHRA, CDR2 YSYEKL. The CDR3 here is CASSQEGPRGRWYGYTF. CDR3 DNA sequence: TGCGCCAGCAGCCAAGAAGGGCCCAGGGGGCGATGGTATGGCTACACCTTC.

The chain links TRBV5-1 to TRBJ2-5, with a possible D match to TRBD2 (5 bases). The V and J ends lost 2 bases and 4 bases respectively, with 12 bases between them. Germline V lookup: CDR1 SGHRS, CDR2 YFSETQ. This CDR3 spans 14 amino acids. Here the CDR3 reads CASSFSGKGETQYF. Here the CDR3 DNA reads TGCGCCAGCAGCTTCTCCGGGAAGGGAGAGACCCAGTACTTC.

The rearrangement joins TRBV5-1 to TRBJ2-2; tentative D call: TRBD1 (6 bases). V lost 5 bases and J lost 1, with 12 bases in between. The length of the CDR3 is 15 residues. Germline V lookup: CDR1 SGHRS, CDR2 YFSETQ. CDR3 coding DNA: TGCGCCAGCAGGCCGAGAGGGGGGAACACCGGGGAGCTGTTTTTT. Its protein is CASRPRGGNTGELFF.

The genes are TRBV6-5 and TRBJ2-5; 10 bases align to TRBD1. This CDR3 contains 15 residues. Germline lookup yields CDR1 MNHEY and CDR2 SVGAGI. Trimming took 0 bases from V and 5 from J; bases not matched to a gene: 3. In DNA, the CDR3 is TGTGCCAGCAGTTACTCCGGGGGACAGGGGGAGACCCAGTACTTC. Amino acid sequence: CASSYSGGQGETQYF.

The CDR3 DNA sequence: TGCGCCAGCAGCCAAGAATTTCCAGGTAGCTCCTACGAGCAGTACTTC. Translating gives CASSQEFPGSSYEQYF. The chain employs TRBV4-3 and TRBJ2-7; no firm D call. Germline V gives CDR1 LGHNA, CDR2 YSLEER. This CDR3 region has 16 residues. Trimming stripped 0 bases from V and 0 bases from J, with 12 bases between.

This sequence joins TRBV5-1 and TRBJ2-7, with 7 bases that match TRBD2. In germline, CDR1 is SGHRS, CDR2 YFSETQ. This CDR3 has 15 amino acids. After removal of 3 bases from V and 6 bases from J, the junction contained 12 bases not matched to a gene. CDR3 loop: CASSSGTTRSGEQYF. In DNA form, the CDR3 reads TGCGCCAGCAGCTCGGGGACTACTCGCTCGGGCGAGCAGTACTTC.

The rearrangement links TRBV7-3 to TRBJ2-2; TRBD1 matches at 10 bases. The CDR3 sequence is 17 residues long. J was trimmed by 8 bases and V by 2 bases; bases with no gene match: 11. Germline V gives CDR1 SGHTA, CDR2 FQGTGA. CDR3 DNA sequence: TGTGCCAGCAGCTTATACCTGGGACAGGGGCCTGAGGGGGAGCTGTTTTTT. This encodes CASSLYLGQGPEGELFF.

J is TRBJ2-1 and V is TRBV30; D remains unclear. The CDR3 is made up of 14 amino acids. V was clipped by 0 bases and J by 4 bases, with 10 bases between them. Germline CDR1 and CDR2: GTSNPN and SVGIG (reference sequence). The CDR3 spells CAWSVDTAYNEQFF. In nucleotides, the CDR3 is TGTGCCTGGAGTGTTGACACGGCATACAATGAGCAGTTCTTC.

The chain joins TRBV7-8 to TRBJ2-2; TRBD1 might be the D (6 bases). V was cut by 2 bases and J by 0 bases, with 10 bases left in between. Germline V CDR1 and CDR2: SGHVS, FQNEAQ. There are 16 residues in the CDR3. The CDR3 DNA is TGTGCCAGCAGCTTAACCGGGACAACGAACACCGGGGAGCTGTTTTTT. It specifies CASSLTGTTNTGELFF.

This chain connects TRBV2 to TRBJ1-3; possibly TRBD1 for D (5 bases). Germline loops: CDR1 SNHLY, CDR2 FYNNEI. This CDR3 contains 14 residues. V was clipped by 8 bases and J by 0 bases, with 11 bases between them. The DNA of the CDR3 is TGTGCCAGCGAACAGGCTCTCTCTGGAAACACCATATATTTT. This encodes CASEQALSGNTIYF.

The chain couples TRBV12-5 to TRBJ2-5, with 11 bases matching TRBD2. This CDR3 is built from 17 residues. Germline CDR1 and CDR2: LGHNT and FRNRAP. Trimming removed 4 bases from V and 2 bases from J; junction bases left unmatched: 9. The CDR3 region is CASGSPTSGGFQETQYF. Written as DNA, the CDR3 is TGTGCTAGTGGTTCCCCAACTAGCGGGGGATTTCAAGAGACCCAGTACTTC.

The genes are TRBV4-3 and TRBJ2-5; TRBD1 matches at 8 bases. This CDR3 has 13 residues. The germline V gene encodes CDR1 LGHNA and CDR2 YSLEER. With 3 bases clipped from V and 7 bases from J, the junction kept 4 bases outside the gene matches. The CDR3 bases are TGCGCCAGCAGCCAGGAGACAGGGGTGACCCAGTACTTC. Translation: CASSQETGVTQYF.

The genes are TRBV5-6 and TRBJ2-7; D remains ambiguous. CDR1 and CDR2 from the germline V gene are SGHDT and YYEEEE. The V gene lost 1 base and the J gene lost 6 bases, with 8 bases spanning the gap. This CDR3 is 12 amino acids long. CDR3 nucleotide sequence: TGTGCCAGCAGCTTGCGGGTGGGCGAGCAGTACTTC. Translated: CASSLRVGEQYF.

The gene calls are TRBV19 and TRBJ2-3; D may be TRBD2 (5 bases). The CDR3 length is 14 residues. The germline gives CDR1 LNHDA, CDR2 SQIVND (reference sequence). V gave up 5 bases and J gave up 5 bases, with 14 bases separating them. CDR3 sequence: CASSPPGVKDTQYF. The CDR3 nucleotides read TGTGCCAGTAGTCCCCCCGGGGTGAAAGATACGCAGTATTTT.

Remarks on this clone: A junction end diverges from the germline sequence, so it may reflect a read error. The V and J genes are TRBV2 and TRBJ2-2; no clear D. From germline, CDR1 is SNHLY and CDR2 FYNNEI. The CDR3 is made up of 12 amino acids. As DNA, the CDR3 is TGTGCCACCAGTCAGGACACCGGGGAGCTGTTTTTT. Amino acids: CATSQDTGELFF.

The chain carries TRBV7-9 and TRBJ1-2; D is possibly TRBD1 (5 bases). With 5 bases removed from V and 0 bases from J, the gap between germline ends came to 13 bases. The CDR3 loop spans 15 amino acids. The germline gives CDR1 SEHNR, CDR2 FQNEAQ (reference sequence). The CDR3 here is CASSPTRVSNYGYTF. Here the CDR3 DNA reads TGTGCCAGCAGCCCAACCAGGGTTTCTAACTATGGCTACACCTTC.

The V call is TRBV4-2, the J call TRBJ2-7; possibly TRBD2 for D (5 bases). Trimming removed 0 bases from V and 0 bases from J, with 15 bases in between. The CDR3 extends over 17 amino acids. Per germline, CDR1 LGHNA and CDR2 YNFKEQ. For the CDR3, the DNA is TGTGCCAGCAGCCAAGATTCGAAAGCGGAGCTCTCCTACGAGCAGTACTTC. Residues: CASSQDSKAELSYEQYF.

J is TRBJ1-2 and V is TRBV19; TRBD1 aligns across 10 bases. Germline V lookup: CDR1 LNHDA, CDR2 SQIVND (reference sequence). The CDR3 is 15 residues long. The J segment lost 3 bases and the V segment lost 4 bases, leaving 5 bases of the junction unmatched. For the CDR3, the DNA is TGTGCCAGTAGTACTGACAGGGGGCGGCACTATGGCTACACCTTC. Protein sequence: CASSTDRGRHYGYTF.

This chain joins TRBV9 and TRBJ2-1; 7 nucleotides line up with TRBD1. The CDR3 has 15 amino acids. V gave up 4 bases and J gave up 8 bases; unmatched junction bases: 12. Germline V gives CDR1 SGDLS, CDR2 YYNGEE. CDR3 protein: CASSPLGTRGYEQFF. CDR3 DNA: TGTGCCAGCAGCCCCCTCGGGACCAGGGGGTATGAGCAGTTCTTC.

This rearrangement joins TRBV25-1 to TRBJ2-1; no clear D gene. The CDR3 has 11 residues. The germline V and J ends were trimmed by 6 bases and 5 bases, with 5 bases remaining between them. Germline lookup yields CDR1 MGHDK and CDR2 SYGVNS. In nucleotides, the CDR3 is TGTGCCAGCAGCAAGCACAATGAGCAGTTCTTC. Translating it yields CASSKHNEQFF.

The chain combines TRBV2 with TRBJ1-3; tentatively, D is TRBD1 (5 bases). Germline V gene sequence: CDR1 SNHLY, CDR2 FYNNEI. The CDR3 is 14 amino acids. The V end lost 2 bases, the J end lost 2 bases, and 7 bases lay between the germline ends. CDR3 loop: CASSEWGAGNTIYF. The DNA of the CDR3 is TGTGCCAGCAGTGAATGGGGGGCTGGAAACACCATATATTTT.